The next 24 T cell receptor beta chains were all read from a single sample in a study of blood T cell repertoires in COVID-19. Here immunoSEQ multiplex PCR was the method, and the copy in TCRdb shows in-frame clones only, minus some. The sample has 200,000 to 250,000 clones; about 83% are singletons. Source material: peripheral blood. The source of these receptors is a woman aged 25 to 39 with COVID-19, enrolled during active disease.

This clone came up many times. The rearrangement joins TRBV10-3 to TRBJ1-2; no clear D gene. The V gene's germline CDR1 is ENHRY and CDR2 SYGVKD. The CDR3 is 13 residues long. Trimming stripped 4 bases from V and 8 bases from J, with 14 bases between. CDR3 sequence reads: CAISGSRQWGYTF. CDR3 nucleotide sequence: TGTGCCATCAGTGGGTCCAGGCAGTGGGGCTACACCTTC.

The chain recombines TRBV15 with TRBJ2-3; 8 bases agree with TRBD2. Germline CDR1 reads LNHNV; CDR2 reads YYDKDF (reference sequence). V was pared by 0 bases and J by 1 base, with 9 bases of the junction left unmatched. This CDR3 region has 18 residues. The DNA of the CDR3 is TGTGCCACCAGCAGAGATGGTGCAAGCGGGGGACGCACAGATACGCAGTATTTT. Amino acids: CATSRDGASGGRTDTQYF.

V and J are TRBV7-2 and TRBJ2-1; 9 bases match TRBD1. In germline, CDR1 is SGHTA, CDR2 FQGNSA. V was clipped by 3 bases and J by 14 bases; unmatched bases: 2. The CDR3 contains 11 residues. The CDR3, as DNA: TGTGCCAGCAGCTTCGGACAGGGGAAGTTCTTC. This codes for CASSFGQGKFF.

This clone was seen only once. CDR3 DNA: TGCGCCAGCAGCTTGGCCGGGACAGGGACATACGAGCAGTACTTC. Amino acids: CASSLAGTGTYEQYF. V and J are TRBV5-1 and TRBJ2-7, with TRBD1 identical over 9 bases. V gave up 0 bases and J gave up 4 bases; unmatched junction bases: 5. The CDR3 length is 15 residues. The germline V gene has CDR1 SGHRS and CDR2 YFSETQ.

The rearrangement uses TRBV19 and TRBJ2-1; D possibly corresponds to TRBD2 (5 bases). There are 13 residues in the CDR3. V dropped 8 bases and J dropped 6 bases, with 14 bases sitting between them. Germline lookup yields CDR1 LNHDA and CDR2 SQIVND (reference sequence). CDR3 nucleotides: TGTGCCAGTTCGATCGTGGCGGGCAATGAGCAGTTCTTC. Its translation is CASSIVAGNEQFF.

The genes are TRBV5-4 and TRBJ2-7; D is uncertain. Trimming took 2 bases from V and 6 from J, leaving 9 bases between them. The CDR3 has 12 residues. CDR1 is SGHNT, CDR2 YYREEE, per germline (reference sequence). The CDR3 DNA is TGTGCCAGCAGCTTTGTATCTTCCGAGCAGTACTTC. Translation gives CASSFVSSEQYF.

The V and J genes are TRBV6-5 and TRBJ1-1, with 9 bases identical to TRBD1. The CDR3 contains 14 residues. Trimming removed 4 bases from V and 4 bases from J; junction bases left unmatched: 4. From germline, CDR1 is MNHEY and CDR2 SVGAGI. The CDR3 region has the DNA TGTGCCAGCAGTTGGGGACAGGGAAGCACTGAAGCTTTCTTT. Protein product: CASSWGQGSTEAFF.

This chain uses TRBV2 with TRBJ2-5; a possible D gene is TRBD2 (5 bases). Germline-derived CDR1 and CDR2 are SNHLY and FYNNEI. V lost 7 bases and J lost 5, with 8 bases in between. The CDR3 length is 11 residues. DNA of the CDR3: TGTGCCAGCATTGGGGAGGAGACCCAGTACTTC. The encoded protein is CASIGEETQYF.

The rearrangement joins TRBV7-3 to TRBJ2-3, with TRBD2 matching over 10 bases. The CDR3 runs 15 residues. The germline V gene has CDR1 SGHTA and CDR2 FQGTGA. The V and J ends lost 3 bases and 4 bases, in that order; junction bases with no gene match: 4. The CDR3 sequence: CASSFRSGGADTQYF. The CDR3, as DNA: TGTGCCAGCAGCTTCCGGAGCGGGGGGGCAGATACGCAGTATTTT.

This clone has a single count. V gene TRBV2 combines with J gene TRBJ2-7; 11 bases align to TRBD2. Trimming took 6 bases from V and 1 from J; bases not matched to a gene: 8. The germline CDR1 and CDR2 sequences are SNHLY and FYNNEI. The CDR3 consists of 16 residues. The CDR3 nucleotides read TGTGCCAGCAGGGGAGATCGACTAGCGGGGTCCTACGAGCAGTACTTC. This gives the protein CASRGDRLAGSYEQYF.

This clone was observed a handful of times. The CDR3 sequence is CASSLFGGMMNTEAFF. CDR3 DNA sequence: TGTGCCAGCAGCTTATTTGGGGGGATGATGAACACTGAAGCTTTCTTT. The rearrangement links TRBV7-9 to TRBJ1-1; TRBD1 might be the D (5 bases). Germline V CDR1 and CDR2: SEHNR, FQNEAQ (reference sequence). V was cut by 2 bases and J by 0 bases, with 13 bases left in between. The CDR3 runs 16 residues.

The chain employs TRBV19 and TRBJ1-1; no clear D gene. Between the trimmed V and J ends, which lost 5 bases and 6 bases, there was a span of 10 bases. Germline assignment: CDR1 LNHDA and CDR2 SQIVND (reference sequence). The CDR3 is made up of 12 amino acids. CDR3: CASSYGRAEAFF. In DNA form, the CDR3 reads TGTGCCAGTAGTTATGGTCGGGCTGAAGCTTTCTTT.

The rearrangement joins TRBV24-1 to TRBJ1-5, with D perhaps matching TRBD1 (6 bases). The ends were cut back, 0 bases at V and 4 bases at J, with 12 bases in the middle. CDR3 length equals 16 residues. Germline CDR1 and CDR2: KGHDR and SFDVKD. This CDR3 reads CATSDLQGQGNQPQHF. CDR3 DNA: TGTGCCACCAGTGATTTGCAGGGACAAGGGAATCAGCCCCAGCATTTT.

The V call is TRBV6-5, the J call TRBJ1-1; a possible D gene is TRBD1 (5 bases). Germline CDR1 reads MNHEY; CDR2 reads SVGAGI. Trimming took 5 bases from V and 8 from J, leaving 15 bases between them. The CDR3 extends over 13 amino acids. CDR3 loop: CASSPSWTREAFF. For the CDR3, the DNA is TGTGCCAGCAGTCCCTCTTGGACAAGAGAAGCTTTCTTT.

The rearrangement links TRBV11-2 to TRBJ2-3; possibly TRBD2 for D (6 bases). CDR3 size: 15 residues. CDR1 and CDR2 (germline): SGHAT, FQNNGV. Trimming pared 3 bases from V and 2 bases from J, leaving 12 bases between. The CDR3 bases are TGTGCCAGCAGCTTCGCGGGACCCTTCACAGATACGCAGTATTTT. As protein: CASSFAGPFTDTQYF. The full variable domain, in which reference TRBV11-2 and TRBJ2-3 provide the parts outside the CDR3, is EAGVAQSPRYKIIEKRQSVAFWCNPISGHATLYWYQQILGQGPKLLIQFQNNGVVDDSQLPKDRFSAERLKGVDSTLKIQPAKLEDSAVYLCASSFAGPFTDTQYFGPGTRLTVL.

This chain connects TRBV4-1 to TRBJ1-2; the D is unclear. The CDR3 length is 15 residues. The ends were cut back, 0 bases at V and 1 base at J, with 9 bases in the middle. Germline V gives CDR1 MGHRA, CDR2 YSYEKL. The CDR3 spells CASSQDIGVNYGYTF. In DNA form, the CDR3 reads TGCGCCAGCAGCCAAGACATCGGGGTTAACTATGGCTACACCTTC.

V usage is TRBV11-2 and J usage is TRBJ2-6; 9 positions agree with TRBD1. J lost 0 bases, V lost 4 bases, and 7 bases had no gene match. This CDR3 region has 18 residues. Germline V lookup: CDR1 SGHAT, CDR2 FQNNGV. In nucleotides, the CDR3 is TGTGCCAGCAGCTCGCCGGGACAGGGATTCTCTGGGGCCAACGTCCTGACTTTC. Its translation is CASSSPGQGFSGANVLTF.

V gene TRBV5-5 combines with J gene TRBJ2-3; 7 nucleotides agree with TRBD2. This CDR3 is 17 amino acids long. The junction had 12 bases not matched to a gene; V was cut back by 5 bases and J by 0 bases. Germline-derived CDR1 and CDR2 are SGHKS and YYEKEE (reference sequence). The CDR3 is CASSPFALAVSTDTQYF. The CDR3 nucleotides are TGTGCCAGCAGTCCTTTTGCCCTAGCGGTGAGCACAGATACGCAGTATTTT.

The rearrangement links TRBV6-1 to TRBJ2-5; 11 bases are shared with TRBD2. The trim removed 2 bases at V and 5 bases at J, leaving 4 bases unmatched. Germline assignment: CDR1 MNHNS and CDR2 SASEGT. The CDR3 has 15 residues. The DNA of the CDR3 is TGTGCCAGCAGTGAAAATACTAGCGGGAGTGAGACCCAGTACTTC. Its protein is CASSENTSGSETQYF.

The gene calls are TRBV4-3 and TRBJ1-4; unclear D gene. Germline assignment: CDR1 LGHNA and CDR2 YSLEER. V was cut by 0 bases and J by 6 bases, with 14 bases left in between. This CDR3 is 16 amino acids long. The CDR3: CASSQEFRGEDEKLFF. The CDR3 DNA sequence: TGCGCCAGCAGCCAAGAGTTTCGGGGAGAAGATGAAAAACTGTTTTTT.

The CDR3 coding sequence is TGCAGCGCTTACAGGGGGCGCGACAATGAGCAGTTCTTC. Translating gives CSAYRGRDNEQFF. This chain connects TRBV29-1 to TRBJ2-1; TRBD1 aligns across 9 bases. This CDR3 contains 13 residues. With 7 bases clipped from V and 5 bases from J, the junction kept 6 bases outside the gene matches. Germline loops: CDR1 SQVTM, CDR2 ANQGSEA.

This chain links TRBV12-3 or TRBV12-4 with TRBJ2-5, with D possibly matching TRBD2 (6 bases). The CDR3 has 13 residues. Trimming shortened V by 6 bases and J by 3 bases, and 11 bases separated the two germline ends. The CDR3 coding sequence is TGTGCCAGCAGCCTTTGGGGGGAAGAGACCCAGTACTTC. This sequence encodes CASSLWGEETQYF.

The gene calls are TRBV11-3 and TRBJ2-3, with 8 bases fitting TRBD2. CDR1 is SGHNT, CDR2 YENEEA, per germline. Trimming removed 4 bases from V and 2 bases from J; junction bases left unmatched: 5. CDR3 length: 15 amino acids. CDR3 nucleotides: TGTGCCAGCAGCTCCCTCGGGGGGGTCACAGATACGCAGTATTTT. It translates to CASSSLGGVTDTQYF. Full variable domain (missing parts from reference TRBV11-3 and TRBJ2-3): EAGVVQSPRYKIIEKKQPVAFWCNPISGHNTLYWYLQNLGQGPELLIRYENEEAVDDSQLPKDRFSAERLKGVDSTLKIQPAELGDSAVYLCASSSLGGVTDTQYFGPGTRLTVL.

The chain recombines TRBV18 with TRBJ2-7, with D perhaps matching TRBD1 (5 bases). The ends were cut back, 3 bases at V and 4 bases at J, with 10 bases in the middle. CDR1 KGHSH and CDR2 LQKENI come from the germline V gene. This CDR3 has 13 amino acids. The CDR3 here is CASSPWAGYEQYF. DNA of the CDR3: TGTGCCAGCTCACCCTGGGCAGGGTACGAGCAGTACTTC.